This TCR beta chain is from a study of OX40 agonist ivuxolimab in advanced cancers. Study outcomes and limitations: The study observed clonal expansion of CD4+ and CD8+ blood T cells by week 6 at 0.1 to 3.0 mg/kg.

Details on this clone: Its antigen remains unidentified.

Clones were sequenced by immunoSEQ multiplex PCR, and TCRdb holds only the in-frame ones, with some missing. The sample consists of tens of thousands of clones, around 83% of them appearing once. Trimming removed 5 bases at V and 0 bases at J, with 11 bases between. Germline V gene sequence: CDR1 MNHEY, CDR2 SVGAGI. This CDR3 has 14 amino acids. Sequenced here: CD4+ or CD8+ T cells sorted from blood, sampled in a trial of the OX40 agonist ivuxolimab. The sequence came from an adult with an advanced solid tumor such as melanoma, head and neck, liver or kidney cancer. This chain connects TRBV6-5 to TRBJ2-7; maybe TRBD1 (6 bases). The CDR3 region is CASSPPGASYEQYF. CDR3 bases: TGTGCCAGCAGTCCCCCAGGGGCCTCCTACGAGCAGTACTTC.